This T cell receptor beta chain was sequenced during a study of Ad26.COV2.S vaccination and SARS-CoV-2 variants. As for the study in general: Into the muscle, Ad26.COV2.S was dosed once or twice, 56 days apart.

Treatment of the sample: about 20 received Ad26.COV2.S at low or high dose, single or two shots; 5 received placebo; per-sample allocation not given. Samples came from day 63 after the first vaccine or placebo injection. The study used a vaccine consisting of an Ad26 vector that expressed Wuhan-strain SARS-CoV-2 spike. The protocol was immunoSEQ multiplex PCR, while the TCRdb copy is restricted to in-frame clones and leaves out a portion. Among some 340,000 clones listed, approximately 86% were seen once. The CDR3 length is 12 residues. Germline assignment: CDR1 MDHEN and CDR2 SYDVKM. With 2 bases removed from V and 5 bases from J, the gap between germline ends came to 6 bases.

This TCR derives from a person between 18 and 59 years old who received the Ad26.COV2.S COVID-19 vaccine or a placebo. The sequencing here drew on peripheral blood, taken in a trial of Ad26.COV2.S vaccine versus placebo. The chain couples TRBV28 to TRBJ1-2; D ambiguous. CDR3 amino acids: CASSLVQYGYTF. CDR3 nucleotide sequence: TGTGCCAGCAGTTTAGTTCAGTATGGCTACACCTTC.